These T cell receptor beta chains were read from a single sample in a study of OX40 agonist ivuxolimab in advanced cancers. Repertoires were generated with immunoSEQ multiplex PCR, while TCRdb's copy carries only in-frame clones and drops some. The repertoire holds roughly 33,000 clones, with roughly 84% as singletons. This sample comprised CD4+ or CD8+ T cells sorted from blood, obtained in a trial of the OX40 agonist ivuxolimab. The receptors originated from an adult with an advanced solid tumor such as melanoma, head and neck, liver or kidney cancer. CDR3s include the opening cysteine and the closing phenylalanine or tryptophan. D genes are given only for firm matches. A clone size is listed for some rows: how often the clone was seen (once, few, many), or a class if it is expanded.

v_gene,abundance,d_gene,j_gene,CDR3nt,CDR3aa
TRBV5-1,-,TRBD2,TRBJ2-5,TGCGCCAGCAACCTCCTAGCGGGGGGGCCGCAAGAGACCCAGTACTTC,CASNLLAGGPQETQYF
TRBV6-4,-,TRBD2,TRBJ2-2,TGTGCCAGCAGTGTCACTAGCGGGGGAGCCGGGGAGCTGTTTTTT,CASSVTSGGAGELFF
TRBV28,once,TRBD2,TRBJ2-1,TGTGCCAGCAGTTTAGCGGGAGGGCCCGTCAATGAGCAGTTCTTC,CASSLAGGPVNEQFF
TRBV7-3,few,-,TRBJ1-1,TGTGCCAGCAGCTTAATAGGCAGATACATGAACACTGAAGCTTTCTTT,CASSLIGRYMNTEAFF
TRBV27,-,-,TRBJ1-1,TGTGCCAGCAGAGCCACAGGGTCGGTAGCTTTCTTT,CASRATGSVAFF
TRBV2,-,-,TRBJ1-5,TGTGCCAGCAGTGAAGCGCCTCAGCCCCAGCATTTT,CASSEAPQPQHF
TRBV10-3,-,-,TRBJ1-1,TGTGCCATCAGTGACCAAACAGGTGGTTCTTCTGAAGCTTTCTTT,CAISDQTGGSSEAFF
TRBV5-1,-,TRBD1,TRBJ1-2,TGCGCCAGCAGCTCGGGACAGGGGGCGCTCGGCTATGGCTACACCTTC,CASSSGQGALGYGYTF
TRBV10-1,-,TRBD2,TRBJ2-7,TGCGCCAGCAGTGAGTCGCCGGGACTAGCAACGAACGAGCAGTACTTC,CASSESPGLATNEQYF
TRBV5-1,-,-,TRBJ2-3,TGCGCCAGCAGCTTGGCGAGGGGGGGGAGCACAGATACGCAGTATTTT,CASSLARGGSTDTQYF
TRBV27,-,TRBD2,TRBJ2-1,TGTGCCAGCAGTTTCCCCACGACTAGCGGGGGGGCGTTCTACAATGAGCAGTTCTTC,CASSFPTTSGGAFYNEQFF
TRBV5-1,-,-,TRBJ1-2,TGCGCCAGCAGCTTGGGGGACACTTACTATGGCTACACCTTC,CASSLGDTYYGYTF
TRBV5-1,few,-,TRBJ1-5,TGCGCCAGCAGCAAGGACGTAGATGGGTCCCAGCATTTT,CASSKDVDGSQHF
TRBV6-5,-,-,TRBJ2-7,TGTGCCAGCAGTTACTCGAGGGCCCGGAACTCCTACGAGCAGTACTTC,CASSYSRARNSYEQYF
TRBV27,few,-,TRBJ1-2,TGTGCCAGCAGACCAAGGGCCGGTGGCTACACCTTC,CASRPRAGGYTF
TRBV7-9,-,TRBD1,TRBJ1-4,TGTGCCAGCAGCCATCGGACAGGGCCGATTCCAACTAATGAAAAACTGTTTTTT,CASSHRTGPIPTNEKLFF
TRBV7-9,-,-,TRBJ1-1,TGTGCCAGCAGCGCCGCCACGTTCCGGAGCACTGAAGCTTTCTTT,CASSAATFRSTEAFF
TRBV27,-,-,TRBJ2-2,TGTGCCACCCGGGACCATAACACCGGGGAGCTGTTTTTT,CATRDHNTGELFF
TRBV21-1,-,-,TRBJ2-1,TGTGCCAGTACGAAGGGGACCCGCTCCTACAATGAGCAGTTCTTC,CASTKGTRSYNEQFF
TRBV5-1,once,TRBD1,TRBJ2-4,TGCGCCAGCAGCTTGAGGTCCCAGGGGGACATTCAGTACTTC,CASSLRSQGDIQYF
TRBV5-1,-,TRBD2,TRBJ2-3,TGCGCCAGCAGCCTGTTAACCGGGACTAGCGGGGGGTACACAGATACGCAGTATTTT,CASSLLTGTSGGYTDTQYF
TRBV2,-,-,TRBJ1-4,TGTGCCAGCAATGGAAACAGGGCCTATGAAAAACTGTTTTTT,CASNGNRAYEKLFF
TRBV29-1,-,TRBD1,TRBJ2-6,TGCAGCGTCGCGAGGGGGACAGGGGGCTCTGGGGCCAACGTCCTGACTTTC,CSVARGTGGSGANVLTF
TRBV5-1,-,-,TRBJ2-7,TGCGCCAGCAGCTTGGGACCTAGGGACCACGAGCAGTACTTC,CASSLGPRDHEQYF
TRBV29-1,-,-,TRBJ1-5,TGCAGCGTTGCGGAGGGGGGAGGACAGCCCCAGCATTTT,CSVAEGGGQPQHF
TRBV28,-,TRBD1,TRBJ2-7,TGTGCCAGCCGGGACAGTCTTTCGCACGAGCAGTACTTC,CASRDSLSHEQYF